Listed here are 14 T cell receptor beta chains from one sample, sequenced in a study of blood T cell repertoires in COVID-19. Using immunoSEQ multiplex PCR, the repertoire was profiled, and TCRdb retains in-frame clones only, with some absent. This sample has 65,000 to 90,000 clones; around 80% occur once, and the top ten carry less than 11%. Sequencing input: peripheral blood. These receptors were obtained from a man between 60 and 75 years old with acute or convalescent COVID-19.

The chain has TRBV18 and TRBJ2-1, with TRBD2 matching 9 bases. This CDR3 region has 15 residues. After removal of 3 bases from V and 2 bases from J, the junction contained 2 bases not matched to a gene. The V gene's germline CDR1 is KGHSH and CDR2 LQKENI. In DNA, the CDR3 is TGTGCCAGCTCACCCTTAGCGGGGGCCTACAATGAGCAGTTCTTC. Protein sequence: CASSPLAGAYNEQFF.

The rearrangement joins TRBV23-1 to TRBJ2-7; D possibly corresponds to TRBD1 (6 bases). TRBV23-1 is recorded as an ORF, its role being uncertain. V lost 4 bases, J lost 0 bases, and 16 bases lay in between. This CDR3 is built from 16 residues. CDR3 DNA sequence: TGCGCCAGCAGTCCGAATAAGACAGGAGCCTCCTACGAGCAGTACTTC. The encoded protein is CASSPNKTGASYEQYF.

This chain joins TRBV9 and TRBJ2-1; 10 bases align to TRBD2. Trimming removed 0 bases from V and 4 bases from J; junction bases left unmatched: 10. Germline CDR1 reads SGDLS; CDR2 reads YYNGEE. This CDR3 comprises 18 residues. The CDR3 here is CASSVAKGLAFGYNEQFF. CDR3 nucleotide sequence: TGTGCCAGCAGCGTAGCTAAGGGACTAGCGTTCGGGTACAATGAGCAGTTCTTC.

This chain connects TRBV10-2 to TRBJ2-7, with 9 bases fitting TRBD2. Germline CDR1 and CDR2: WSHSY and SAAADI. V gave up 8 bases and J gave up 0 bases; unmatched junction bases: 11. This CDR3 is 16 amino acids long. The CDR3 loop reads CASSEEISGSSYEQYF. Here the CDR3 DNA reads TGCGCCAGCTCGGAGGAAATTAGCGGGAGCTCCTACGAGCAGTACTTC.

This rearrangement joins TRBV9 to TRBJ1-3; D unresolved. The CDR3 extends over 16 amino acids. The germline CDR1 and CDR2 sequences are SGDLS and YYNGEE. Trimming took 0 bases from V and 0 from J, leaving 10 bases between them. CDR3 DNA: TGTGCCAGCAGCGTAGGAGGTACGAGCTCTGGAAACACCATATATTTT. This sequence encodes CASSVGGTSSGNTIYF.

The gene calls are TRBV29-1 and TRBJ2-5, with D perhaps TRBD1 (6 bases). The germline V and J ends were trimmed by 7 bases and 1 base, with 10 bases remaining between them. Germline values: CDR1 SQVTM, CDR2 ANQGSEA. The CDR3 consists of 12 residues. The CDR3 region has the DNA TGCAGCGGTGGCAGGGGCCAAGAGACCCAGTACTTC. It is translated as CSGGRGQETQYF.

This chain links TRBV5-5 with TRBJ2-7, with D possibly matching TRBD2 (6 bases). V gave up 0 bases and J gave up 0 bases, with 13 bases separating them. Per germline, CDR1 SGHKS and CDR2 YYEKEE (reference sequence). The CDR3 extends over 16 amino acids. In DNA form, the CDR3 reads TGTGCCAGCAGCTTGGAGGGTAGCGGAAGCTCCTACGAGCAGTACTTC. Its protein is CASSLEGSGSSYEQYF.

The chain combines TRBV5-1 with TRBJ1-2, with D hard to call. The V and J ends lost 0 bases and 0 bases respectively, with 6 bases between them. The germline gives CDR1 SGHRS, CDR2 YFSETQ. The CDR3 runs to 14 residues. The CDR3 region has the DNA TGCGCCAGCAGCTTGGCTCCAGCTAACTATGGCTACACCTTC. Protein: CASSLAPANYGYTF.

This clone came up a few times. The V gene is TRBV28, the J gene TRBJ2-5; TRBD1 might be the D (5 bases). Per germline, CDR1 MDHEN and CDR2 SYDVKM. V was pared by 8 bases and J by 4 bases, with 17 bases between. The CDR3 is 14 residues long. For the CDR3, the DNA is TGTGCCAGCTCTATCCAGGGAAGTCGAGAGACCCAGTACTTC. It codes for CASSIQGSRETQYF.

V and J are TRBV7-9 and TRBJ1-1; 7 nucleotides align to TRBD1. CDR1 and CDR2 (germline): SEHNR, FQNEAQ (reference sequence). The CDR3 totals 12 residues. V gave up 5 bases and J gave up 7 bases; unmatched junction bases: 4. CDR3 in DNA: TGTGCCAGCAGCGATACAGGGGTTGAAGCTTTCTTT. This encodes CASSDTGVEAFF. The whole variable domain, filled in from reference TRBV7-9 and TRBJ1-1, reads DTGVSQNPRHKITKRGQNVTFRCDPISEHNRLYWYRQTLGQGPEFLTYFQNEAQLEKSRLLSDRFSAERPKGSFSTLEIQRTEQGDSAMYLCASSDTGVEAFFGQGTRLTVV.

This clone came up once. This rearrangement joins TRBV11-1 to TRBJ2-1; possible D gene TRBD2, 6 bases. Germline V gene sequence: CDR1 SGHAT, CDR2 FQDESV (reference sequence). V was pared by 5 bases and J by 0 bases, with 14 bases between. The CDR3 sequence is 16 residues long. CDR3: CASSIGTSSSYNEQFF. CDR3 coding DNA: TGTGCCAGCAGCATAGGGACTTCCAGCTCCTACAATGAGCAGTTCTTC.

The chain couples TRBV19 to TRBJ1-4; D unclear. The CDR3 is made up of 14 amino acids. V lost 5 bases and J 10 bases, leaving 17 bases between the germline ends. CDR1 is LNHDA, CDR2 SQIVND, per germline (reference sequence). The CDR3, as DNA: TGTGCCAGTAGTGAGGATTCTCGTCGGGGAAAACTGTTTTTT. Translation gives CASSEDSRRGKLFF.

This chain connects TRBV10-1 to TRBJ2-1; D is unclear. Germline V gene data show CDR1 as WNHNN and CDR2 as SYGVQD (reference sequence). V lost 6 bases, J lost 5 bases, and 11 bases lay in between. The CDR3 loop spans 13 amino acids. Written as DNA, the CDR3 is TGCGCCAGCAGCAGAGACTTCGACAATGAGCAGTTCTTC. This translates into CASSRDFDNEQFF.

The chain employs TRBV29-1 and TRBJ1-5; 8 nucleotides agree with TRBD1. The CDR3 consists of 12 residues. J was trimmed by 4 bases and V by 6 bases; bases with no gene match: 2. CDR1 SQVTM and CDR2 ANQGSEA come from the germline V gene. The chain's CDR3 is CSVQGENQPQHF. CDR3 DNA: TGCAGCGTACAGGGGGAAAATCAGCCCCAGCATTTT.